The T cell receptor beta chain described here comes from a study of radiotherapy plus CTLA-4 blockade in lung cancer. Study-level information: Patients showed objective responses in 18% of cases and disease control in just over 30%.

Profiled with immunoSEQ multiplex PCR; TCRdb holds only in-frame clones, not every one. The data show tens of thousands of clones, approximately 83% seen once. The CDR3 length is 12 residues. Germline V gene sequence: CDR1 SQVTM, CDR2 ANQGSEA. V lost 5 bases and J 2 bases, leaving 9 bases between the germline ends. Sequenced material: peripheral blood, taken from a patient treated with radiotherapy plus ipilimumab. The clonotype comes from a human donor with non-small cell lung cancer who had a partial response to radiotherapy plus ipilimumab. The chain recombines TRBV29-1 with TRBJ1-2; D gene uncertain. The CDR3 protein is CSVHPANYGYTF. The CDR3, as DNA: TGCAGCGTTCATCCAGCGAACTATGGCTACACCTTC.